This T cell receptor beta chain originates from a study of T cell responses to AZD1222 COVID-19 vaccine. The germline CDR1 and CDR2 sequences are MRHNA and SNTAGT. J was trimmed by 3 bases and V by 3 bases; bases with no gene match: 5. The CDR3 spans 15 residues. Details on this clone: Its target is unknown.

Study outcomes and limitations: Baseline seropositives among AZD1222 recipients totaled only five or six. Sampling that yielded the repertoires occurred only after the peak T cell response. Unmutated variant regions reportedly attract nearly half of all spike-specific TCRs. Spike-wide coverage was observed for vaccine-associated CD4 TCRs, with dominant responses at 160-218 and 743-854.

Libraries were prepared by immunoSEQ multiplex PCR; TCRdb keeps only in-frame clonotypes and omits some of them. The sample comprises fewer than 200,000 clones, over 80% of which are singletons, and 5% to 7% rests with the top ten. Sample: peripheral blood, taken on day 0 of AZD1222 vaccination. This chain links TRBV6-4 with TRBJ2-1; 7 nucleotides match TRBD2. The receptor was isolated from an adult in good health. CDR3 protein: CASSEGAGDYNEQFF. The CDR3 nucleotides are TGTGCCAGCAGTGAAGGGGCGGGGGACTACAATGAGCAGTTCTTC.